This T cell receptor beta chain originates from a study of T cells in Graves' hyperthyroidism and ophthalmopathy. Study in general: Staff took peripheral blood when the initial diagnosis was made, before any treatment began.

CDR1 is MNHNS, CDR2 SASEGT, per germline. This CDR3 is built from 14 residues. Trimming at V came to 7 bases and at J to 8 bases, leaving 7 bases not matched to a gene. Researchers amplified the TCR beta CDR3 regions from RNA transcripts. Initially, a first-round RT-PCR of the TCR CDR3 employed the HTBI primer set. MiXCR, run by TCRdb on the multiplex PCR reads, gives a single entry per CDR3 protein. The sample carries about 690,000 distinct CDR3 sequences, roughly 17% recorded once. This clonotype has at least ten counts. The definition of stable Graves' hyperthyroidism was no ophthalmopathy progression within 18 months. The PBMCs studied were ones that came from 10 ml fresh peripheral blood.

What was sequenced was blood. The sequence was collected from a middle-aged man with Graves' hyperthyroidism. This rearrangement joins TRBV6-1 to TRBJ1-4; 10 bases are a match to TRBD1. CDR3 in amino acids: CASTAGTGEEKLFF. In DNA, the CDR3 is TGTGCCAGCACGGCCGGGACAGGGGAAGAAAAACTGTTTTTT.